The entry below describes one TCR beta chain. The antigen remains undetermined. This specimen belongs to a study of T cell responses to AZD1222 COVID-19 vaccine. Libraries were prepared by immunoSEQ multiplex PCR; TCRdb keeps only in-frame clonotypes and omits some of them. Of hundreds of thousands of clones listed, roughly 93% are singletons. Notes on the study in general: Unmutated variant regions reportedly attract nearly half of all spike-specific TCRs. The study found Spike-specific TCR breadth and depth rose after two AZD1222 doses. Mostly white British, mostly female donors; authors suggested clonal diversity may be underestimated.

Second-dose intervals of approximately 4 or approximately 12 weeks were pooled. The sample consisted of peripheral blood, taken 28 days after the second AZD1222 dose. This clonotype was sampled from an adult who received the AZD1222 COVID-19 vaccine.

This CDR3 reads CASSPDRGNSPLHF. The CDR3 DNA reads TGCGCCAGCAGCCCCGACAGGGGTAATTCACCCCTCCACTTT. The chain combines TRBV5-1 with TRBJ1-6; 8 bases agree with TRBD1. CDR3 length: 14 amino acids. Unmatched junction bases numbered 3, after V lost 4 bases and J lost 6 bases. Germline CDR1 reads SGHRS; CDR2 reads YFSETQ.